The T cell receptor beta chain under discussion was sequenced for a study of PD-L1 blockade in urothelial cancer. Study at large: Prior chemotherapy in patients spanned 0 to 3 regimens.

J gave up 3 bases and V 5 bases, and 5 bases lay outside the gene matches. Germline assignment: CDR1 MDHEN and CDR2 SYDVKM. The CDR3 is 14 residues long. Every PCR was spiked with synthetic TCR analog templates. TCRdb keeps only in-frame clones here, not all; method: immunoSEQ multiplex PCR. Found here are about 86,000 clones, roughly 84% of them singletons; the top ten hold 13% to 15%. As for time point: pretreatment peripheral blood. This sequence joins TRBV28 and TRBJ1-1; 8 bases align to TRBD1. The origin of this receptor is a man aged 55 to 69 with urothelial cancer. The sample here was PBMCs, taken around atezolizumab (anti-PD-L1) treatment. CDR3 sequence reads: CASSGQGFDTEAFF. In nucleotides, the CDR3 is TGTGCCAGCAGTGGACAGGGATTTGACACTGAAGCTTTCTTT.